Presented here are 12 T cell receptor beta chains from one specimen sequenced in a study of CD8 T cells in ankylosing spondylitis. For these TCRs, the target antigens are not known. MiXCR, applied by TCRdb to the 5' RACE reads, yields one record per CDR3 protein. The data contain around 430,000 distinct CDR3 sequences, 17% of them seen just once; the ten biggest clones take up over 0.9%. Study-wide results and limits: A TCR beta motif of eight highly homologous variants appeared characteristic of ankylosing spondylitis blood.

Sequencing used blood, either unsorted or a sorted T cell fraction (not recorded which). The source of these receptors is a male donor with ankylosing spondylitis.

The rearrangement links TRBV11-1 to TRBJ2-7; possibly TRBD2 for D (7 bases). V lost 4 bases and J 0 bases, leaving 25 bases between the germline ends. This CDR3 is 19 amino acids long. Per the germline V gene, CDR1 is SGHAT and CDR2 is FQDESV (reference sequence). Here the CDR3 reads CASSSLPRGGGQISYEQYF. CDR3 DNA: TGTGCCAGCAGCTCCCTCCCCCGGGGCGGGGGCCAAATCTCCTACGAGCAGTACTTC.

This clonotype was detected a few times. The chain is built from TRBV20-1 and TRBJ2-1; D gene unclear. Trimming removed 8 bases at V and 7 bases at J, with 12 bases between. Germline CDR1 reads DFQATT; CDR2 reads SNEGSKA (reference sequence). This CDR3 is 11 amino acids long. CDR3 region: CSRSGGNEQFF. CDR3 in DNA: TGCAGTAGATCCGGTGGGAATGAGCAGTTCTTC.

A few counts support this clonotype. The chain uses TRBV6-5 and TRBJ1-2; 9 bases line up with TRBD1. V shed 4 bases and J 3 bases; nucleotides not matched to a gene: 6. The CDR3 length is 15 residues. Germline values: CDR1 MNHEY, CDR2 SVGAGI. The CDR3 here is CASSSTGTGYYGYTF. DNA for the CDR3: TGTGCCAGCAGTTCAACCGGGACAGGGTACTATGGCTACACCTTC.

This clonotype came up many times. The chain joins TRBV24-1 to TRBJ2-7; D might be TRBD2 (6 bases). Germline-derived CDR1 and CDR2 are KGHDR and SFDVKD. The CDR3 contains 14 residues. Trimming left V 9 bases short and J 0 bases short, with 14 bases between. In nucleotides, the CDR3 is TGTGCCACCGCCCCCGGCGGGGTCTCCTACGAGCAGTACTTC. Protein product: CATAPGGVSYEQYF.

This clonotype was found a few times. The J gene is TRBJ1-2, the V gene TRBV6-1; D not resolved. V was pared by 7 bases and J by 5 bases, with 20 bases between. Germline V gene lookup returns CDR1 MNHNS and CDR2 SASEGT. This CDR3 has 15 amino acids. The CDR3 region is CASIGSGLGSYGYTF. Written as DNA, the CDR3 is TGTGCCAGCATCGGATCGGGCCTCGGGAGTTATGGCTACACCTTC.

The chain employs TRBV7-8 and TRBJ2-7; D not resolved. The V gene lost 1 base and the J gene lost 0 bases, with 13 bases spanning the gap. CDR1 SGHVS and CDR2 FQNEAQ come from the germline V gene. The CDR3 totals 16 residues. The CDR3 sequence is CASSLVSSDSSYEQYF. The CDR3 DNA reads TGTGCCAGCAGCTTAGTTTCTTCGGATAGCTCCTACGAGCAGTACTTC.

V is TRBV20-1 and J is TRBJ1-3; 8 nucleotides agree with TRBD1. CDR1 DFQATT and CDR2 SNEGSKA come from the germline V gene (reference sequence). The junction had 7 bases not matched to a gene; V was cut back by 3 bases and J by 0 bases. This CDR3 is 16 amino acids long. The CDR3 reads CSARRQGILSGNTIYF. The DNA for the CDR3 is TGCAGTGCTAGGCGACAGGGGATACTCTCTGGAAACACCATATATTTT.

This clonotype turned up a few times. The V gene is TRBV9, the J gene TRBJ2-5, with TRBD2 matching 15 bases. V lost 3 bases, J lost 6 bases, and 9 bases stayed unmatched. The V gene's germline CDR1 is SGDLS and CDR2 YYNGEE. This CDR3 contains 17 residues. For the CDR3, the DNA is TGTGCCAGCAGCGCTGCGGGGACTAGCGGGGGGCTCAAGACCCAGTACTTC. Residues: CASSAAGTSGGLKTQYF.

The genes are TRBV11-3 and TRBJ2-1, with 8 bases identical to TRBD1. Germline CDR1 SGHNT, CDR2 YENEEA. This CDR3 is 14 amino acids long. The V gene end was trimmed by 5 bases and the J gene end by 10 bases; junction bases not matched to a gene: 10. Here the CDR3 reads CASSPVVTGAEQFF. CDR3 nucleotides: TGTGCCAGCAGCCCGGTGGTGACAGGGGCCGAGCAGTTCTTC.

The V and J genes are TRBV7-9 and TRBJ2-5; 8 bases line up with TRBD1. Looked up from germline, CDR1 is SEHNR and CDR2 is FQNEAQ (reference sequence). This CDR3 is built from 17 residues. Germline trimming cut 1 base from V and 1 base from J; bases unmatched to any gene: 8. The CDR3 is CASSLGVGGQVQETQYF. The CDR3 coding sequence is TGTGCCAGCAGCTTAGGAGTTGGGGGACAGGTCCAAGAGACCCAGTACTTC.

The rearrangement joins TRBV20-1 to TRBJ2-1, with 7 bases that match TRBD2. CDR1 and CDR2 from the germline V gene are DFQATT and SNEGSKA (reference sequence). This CDR3 has 16 residues. J gave up 2 bases and V 1 base, and 8 bases lay outside the gene matches. The CDR3 sequence: CSARAAASGTYNEQFF. CDR3 coding DNA: TGCAGTGCTAGAGCCGCCGCTAGCGGAACCTACAATGAGCAGTTCTTC.

The table lists this clonotype with a few counts. CDR3 in DNA: TGTGCCAGCACCCCTAGTCGAGCGGAAAAACTGTTTTTT. This encodes CASTPSRAEKLFF. The V and J genes are TRBV12-3 or TRBV12-4 and TRBJ1-4; no firm D call. V lost 7 bases, J lost 8 bases, and 14 bases lay in between. This CDR3 contains 13 residues.